This T cell receptor beta chain comes out of a study of blood T cell repertoires in COVID-19. Overall study context: T cells, B-cell-depleted T cells, or PBMCs supplied cDNA or gDNA.

Worth noting for this clone: At one end, the junction sequence differs from germline, possibly due to a read error.

In the authors' methods: Counts of nucleated cells, estimated from reference gene primer amplification, were obtained. The protocol was immunoSEQ multiplex PCR, while the TCRdb copy is restricted to in-frame clones and leaves out a portion. For V, J and clone size, that table is used; D and trimming come from the DNA. This sample has 160,000 or so clones; approximately 79% occur once, and the top ten carry 7.5% to 8.5%. CDR3 length: 19 amino acids. The germline CDR1 and CDR2 sequences are SSHAT and FNYEAQ (reference sequence). The sequence derives from a woman aged 55-70 years with COVID-19, enrolled during active disease. The V gene is TRBV7-7, the J gene TRBJ1-5; 9 bases are a match to TRBD1. Input material: peripheral blood. DNA of the CDR3: TGTGCTAGCAGCTTAGCCGGGACAGGGAATTACCATAGCAATCAGCCCCAGCATTTT. Its translation: CASSLAGTGNYHSNQPQHF.